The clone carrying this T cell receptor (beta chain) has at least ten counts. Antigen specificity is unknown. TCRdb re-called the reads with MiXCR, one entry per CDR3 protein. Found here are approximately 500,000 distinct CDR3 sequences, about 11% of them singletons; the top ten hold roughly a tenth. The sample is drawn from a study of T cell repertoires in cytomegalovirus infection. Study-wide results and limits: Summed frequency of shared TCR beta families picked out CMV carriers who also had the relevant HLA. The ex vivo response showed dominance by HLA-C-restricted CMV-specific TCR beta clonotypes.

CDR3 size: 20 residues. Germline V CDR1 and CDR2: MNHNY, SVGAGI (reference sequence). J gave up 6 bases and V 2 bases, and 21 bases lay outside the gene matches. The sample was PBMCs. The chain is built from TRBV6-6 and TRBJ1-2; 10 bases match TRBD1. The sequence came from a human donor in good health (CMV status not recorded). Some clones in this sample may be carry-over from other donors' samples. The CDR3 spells CASSYSHHGTGEMEIHGYTF. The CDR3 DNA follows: TGTGCCAGCAGTTACAGCCATCACGGGACAGGGGAGATGGAGATCCATGGCTACACCTTC.